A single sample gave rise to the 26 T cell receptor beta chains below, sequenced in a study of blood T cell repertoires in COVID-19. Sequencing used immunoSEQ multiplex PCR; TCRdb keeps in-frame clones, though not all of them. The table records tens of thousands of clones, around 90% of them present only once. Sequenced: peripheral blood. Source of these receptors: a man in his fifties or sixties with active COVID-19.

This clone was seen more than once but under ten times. CDR3 amino acids: CASSQLDRGSYEQYF. The CDR3 DNA reads TGTGCCAGCAGCCAATTGGACAGGGGCTCCTACGAGCAGTACTTC. The chain combines TRBV4-2 with TRBJ2-7; TRBD1 matches 9 bases. Germline lookup yields CDR1 LGHNA and CDR2 YNFKEQ. With 2 bases clipped from V and 0 bases from J, the junction kept 2 bases outside the gene matches. CDR3 length: 15 residues.

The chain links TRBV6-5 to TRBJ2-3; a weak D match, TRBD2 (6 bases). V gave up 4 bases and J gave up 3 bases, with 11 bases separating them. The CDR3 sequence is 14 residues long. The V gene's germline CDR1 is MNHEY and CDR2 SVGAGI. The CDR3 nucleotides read TGTGCCAGCAGTTCGGGGAGGCCTACAGATACGCAGTATTTT. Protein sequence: CASSSGRPTDTQYF.

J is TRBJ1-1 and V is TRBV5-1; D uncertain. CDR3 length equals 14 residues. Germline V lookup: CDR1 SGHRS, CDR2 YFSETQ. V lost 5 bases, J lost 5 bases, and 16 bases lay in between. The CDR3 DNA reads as TGCGCCAGCAGGCCTCGGGAGGGAGATACTGAAGCTTTCTTT. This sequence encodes CASRPREGDTEAFF.

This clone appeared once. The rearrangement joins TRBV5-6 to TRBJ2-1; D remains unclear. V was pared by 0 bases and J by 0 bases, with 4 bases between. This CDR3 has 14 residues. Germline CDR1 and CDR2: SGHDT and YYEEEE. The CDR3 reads CASSLGSSYNEQFF. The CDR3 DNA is TGTGCCAGCAGCTTGGGGAGCTCCTACAATGAGCAGTTCTTC.

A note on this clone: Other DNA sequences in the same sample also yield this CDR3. CDR3 in DNA: TGTGCCAGCAGCTATTCGGGACAGGGGGGTCAGCCCCAGCATTTT. Protein sequence: CASSYSGQGGQPQHF. The genes are TRBV5-5 and TRBJ1-5; 11 positions agree with TRBD1. The CDR3 covers 15 residues. V shed 3 bases, J shed 6 bases, and the junction held 5 bases outside the gene matches. The germline V gene has CDR1 SGHKS and CDR2 YYEKEE (reference sequence).

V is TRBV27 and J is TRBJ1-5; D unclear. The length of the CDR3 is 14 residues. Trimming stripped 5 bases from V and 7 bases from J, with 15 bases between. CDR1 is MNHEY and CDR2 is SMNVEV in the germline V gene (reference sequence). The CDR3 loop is CASSRLGRVQPQHF. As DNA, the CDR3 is TGTGCCAGCAGTCGGCTAGGGAGGGTACAGCCCCAGCATTTT.

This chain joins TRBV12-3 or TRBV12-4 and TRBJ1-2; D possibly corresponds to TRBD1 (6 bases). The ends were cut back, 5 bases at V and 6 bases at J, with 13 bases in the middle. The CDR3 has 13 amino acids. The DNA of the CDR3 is TGTGCCAGCAGTCCAAGACGGACAGATGGCTACACCTTC. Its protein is CASSPRRTDGYTF.

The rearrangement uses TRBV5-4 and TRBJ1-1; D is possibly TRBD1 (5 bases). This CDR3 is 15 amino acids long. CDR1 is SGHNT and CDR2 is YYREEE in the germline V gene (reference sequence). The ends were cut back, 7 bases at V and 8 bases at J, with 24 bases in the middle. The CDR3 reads CASSTAGVPSGEAFF. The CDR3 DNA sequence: TGTGCCAGCTCTACTGCGGGGGTTCCTTCGGGGGAAGCTTTCTTT.

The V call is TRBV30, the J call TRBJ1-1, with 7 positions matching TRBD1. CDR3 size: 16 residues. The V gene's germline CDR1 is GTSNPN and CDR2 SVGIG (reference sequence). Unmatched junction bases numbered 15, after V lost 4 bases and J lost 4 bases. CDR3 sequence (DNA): TGTGCCTGGATCGGTCAAAGGACAGGAGGGGTCACTGAAGCTTTCTTT. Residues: CAWIGQRTGGVTEAFF.

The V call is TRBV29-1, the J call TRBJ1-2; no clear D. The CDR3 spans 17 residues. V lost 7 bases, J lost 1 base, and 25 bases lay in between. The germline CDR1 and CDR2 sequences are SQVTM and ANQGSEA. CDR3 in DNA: TGCAGCGCCTCACCGCGGGCGCGGGCTGCGGGTAACTATGGCTACACCTTC. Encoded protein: CSASPRARAAGNYGYTF.

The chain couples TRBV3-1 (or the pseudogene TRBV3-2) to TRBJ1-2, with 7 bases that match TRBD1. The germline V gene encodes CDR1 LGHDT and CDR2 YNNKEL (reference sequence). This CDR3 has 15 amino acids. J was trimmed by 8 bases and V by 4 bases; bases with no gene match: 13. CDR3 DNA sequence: TGTGCCAGCAGCCTCAAGGGACAGCTTTATAGAGGCTACACCTTC. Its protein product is CASSLKGQLYRGYTF.

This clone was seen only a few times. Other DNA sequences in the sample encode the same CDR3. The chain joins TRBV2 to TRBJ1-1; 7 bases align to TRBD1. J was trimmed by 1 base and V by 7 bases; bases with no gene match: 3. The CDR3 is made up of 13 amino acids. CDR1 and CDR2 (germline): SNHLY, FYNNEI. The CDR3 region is CASTQGENTEAFF. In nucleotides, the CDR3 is TGTGCCAGCACCCAGGGGGAGAACACTGAAGCTTTCTTT.

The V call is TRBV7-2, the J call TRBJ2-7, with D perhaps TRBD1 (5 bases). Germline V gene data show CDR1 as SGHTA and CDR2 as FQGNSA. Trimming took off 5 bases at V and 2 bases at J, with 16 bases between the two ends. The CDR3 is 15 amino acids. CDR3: CASSPQIGAAYEQYF. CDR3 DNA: TGTGCCAGCAGCCCTCAGATTGGGGCTGCCTACGAGCAGTACTTC.

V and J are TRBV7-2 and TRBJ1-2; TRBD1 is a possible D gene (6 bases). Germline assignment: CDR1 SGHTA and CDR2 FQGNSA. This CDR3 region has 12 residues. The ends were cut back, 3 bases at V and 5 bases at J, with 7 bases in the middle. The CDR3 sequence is CASSFQGYGYTF. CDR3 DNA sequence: TGTGCCAGCAGCTTCCAGGGGTATGGCTACACCTTC.

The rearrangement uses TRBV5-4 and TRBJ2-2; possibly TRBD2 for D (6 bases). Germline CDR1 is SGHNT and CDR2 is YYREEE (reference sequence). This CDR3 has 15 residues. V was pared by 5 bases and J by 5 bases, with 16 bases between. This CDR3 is CASRGGREETGELFF. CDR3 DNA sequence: TGTGCCAGCAGAGGAGGGAGAGAGGAAACCGGGGAGCTGTTTTTT. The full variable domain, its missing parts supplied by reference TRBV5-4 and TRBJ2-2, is ETGVTQSPTHLIKTRGQQVTLRCSSQSGHNTVSWYQQALGQGPQFIFQYYREEENGRGNFPPRFSGLQFPNYSSELNVNALELDDSALYLCASRGGREETGELFFGEGSRLTVL.

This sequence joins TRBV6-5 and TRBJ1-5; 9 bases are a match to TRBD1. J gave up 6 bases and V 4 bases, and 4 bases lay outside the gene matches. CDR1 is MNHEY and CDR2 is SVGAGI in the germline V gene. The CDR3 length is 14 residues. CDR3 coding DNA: TGTGCCAGCAGTTTTACAGGGGGCGGTCAGCCCCAGCATTTT. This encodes CASSFTGGGQPQHF.

CDR3 protein: CASSQDPSGTQYF. The CDR3 nucleotides read TGCGCCAGCAGCCAGGATCCGAGCGGGACCCAGTACTTC. The chain links TRBV5-1 to TRBJ2-5; tentative D call: TRBD2 (5 bases). V lost 4 bases to trimming and J lost 7 bases, with 14 bases between them. The CDR3 has 13 amino acids. Per the germline V gene, CDR1 is SGHRS and CDR2 is YFSETQ.

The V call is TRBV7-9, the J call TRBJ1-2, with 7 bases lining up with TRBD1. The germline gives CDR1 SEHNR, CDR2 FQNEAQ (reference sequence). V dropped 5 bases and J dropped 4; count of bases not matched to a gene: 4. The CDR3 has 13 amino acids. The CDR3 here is CASSPSGGYGYTF. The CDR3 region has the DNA TGTGCCAGCAGCCCATCAGGGGGCTATGGCTACACCTTC.

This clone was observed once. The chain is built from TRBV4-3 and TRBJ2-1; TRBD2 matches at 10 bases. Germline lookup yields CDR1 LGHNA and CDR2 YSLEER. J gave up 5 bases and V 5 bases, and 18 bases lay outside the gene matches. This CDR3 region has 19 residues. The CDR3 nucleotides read TGCGCCAGCAGCTCCGGCACCCGCCAAGCGGGGGGGCCGAACAATGAGCAGTTCTTC. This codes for CASSSGTRQAGGPNNEQFF.

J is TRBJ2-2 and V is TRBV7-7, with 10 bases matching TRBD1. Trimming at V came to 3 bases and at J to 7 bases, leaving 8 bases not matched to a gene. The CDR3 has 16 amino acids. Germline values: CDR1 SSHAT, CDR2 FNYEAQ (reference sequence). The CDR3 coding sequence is TGTGCCAGCAGCTTGGGACAGGGGAGATATGGCGGGGAGCTGTTTTTT. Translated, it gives CASSLGQGRYGGELFF.

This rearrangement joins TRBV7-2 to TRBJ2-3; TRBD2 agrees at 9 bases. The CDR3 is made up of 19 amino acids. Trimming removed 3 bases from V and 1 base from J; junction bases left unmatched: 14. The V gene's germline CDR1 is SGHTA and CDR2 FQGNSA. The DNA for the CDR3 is TGTGCCAGCAGCTTGGGCGGGAGGGCCATCGTTTCTGGCACAGATACGCAGTATTTT. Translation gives CASSLGGRAIVSGTDTQYF.

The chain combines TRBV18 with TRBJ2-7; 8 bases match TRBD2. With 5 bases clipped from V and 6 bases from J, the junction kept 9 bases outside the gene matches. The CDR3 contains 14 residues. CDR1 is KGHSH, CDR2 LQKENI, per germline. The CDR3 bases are TGTGCCAGCTCAGCGAGCGGGAGCGCGGTCGAGCAGTACTTC. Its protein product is CASSASGSAVEQYF.

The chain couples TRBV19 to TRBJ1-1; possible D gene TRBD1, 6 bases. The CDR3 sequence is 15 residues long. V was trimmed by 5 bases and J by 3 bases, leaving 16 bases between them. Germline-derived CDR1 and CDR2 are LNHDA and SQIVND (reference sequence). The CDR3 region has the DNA TGTGCCAGTAGTCCACAGGGTGCCACGGACACTGAAGCTTTCTTT. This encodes CASSPQGATDTEAFF.

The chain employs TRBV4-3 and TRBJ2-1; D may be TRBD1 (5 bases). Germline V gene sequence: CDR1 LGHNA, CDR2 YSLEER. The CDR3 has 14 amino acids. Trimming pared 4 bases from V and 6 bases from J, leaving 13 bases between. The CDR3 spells CASSPSRASNEQFF. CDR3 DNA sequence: TGCGCCAGCAGCCCCAGCAGGGCCTCCAATGAGCAGTTCTTC.

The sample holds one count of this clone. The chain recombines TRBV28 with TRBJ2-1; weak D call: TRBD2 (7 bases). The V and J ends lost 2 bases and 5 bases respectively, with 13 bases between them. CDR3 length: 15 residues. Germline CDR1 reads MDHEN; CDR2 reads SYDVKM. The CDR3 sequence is CASSLRGGRDNEQFF. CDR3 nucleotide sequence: TGTGCCAGCAGTTTAAGGGGGGGCCGCGACAATGAGCAGTTCTTC. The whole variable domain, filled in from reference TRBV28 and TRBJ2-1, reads DVKVTQSSRYLVKRTGEKVFLECVQDMDHENMFWYRQDPGLGLRLIYFSYDVKMKEKGDIPEGYSVSREKKERFSLILESASTNQTSMYLCASSLRGGRDNEQFFGPGTRLTVL.

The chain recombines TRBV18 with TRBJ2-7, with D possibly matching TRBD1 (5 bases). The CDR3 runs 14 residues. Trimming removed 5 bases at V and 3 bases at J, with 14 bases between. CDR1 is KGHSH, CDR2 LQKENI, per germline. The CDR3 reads CASSSRRDSYEQYF. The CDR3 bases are TGTGCCAGCTCATCAAGACGAGACAGCTACGAGCAGTACTTC. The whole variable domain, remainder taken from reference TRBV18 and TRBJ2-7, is NAGVMQNPRHLVRRRGQEARLRCSPMKGHSHVYWYRQLPEEGLKFMVYLQKENIIDESGMPKERFSAEFPKEGPSILRIQQVVRGDSAAYFCASSSRRDSYEQYFGPGTRLTVT.